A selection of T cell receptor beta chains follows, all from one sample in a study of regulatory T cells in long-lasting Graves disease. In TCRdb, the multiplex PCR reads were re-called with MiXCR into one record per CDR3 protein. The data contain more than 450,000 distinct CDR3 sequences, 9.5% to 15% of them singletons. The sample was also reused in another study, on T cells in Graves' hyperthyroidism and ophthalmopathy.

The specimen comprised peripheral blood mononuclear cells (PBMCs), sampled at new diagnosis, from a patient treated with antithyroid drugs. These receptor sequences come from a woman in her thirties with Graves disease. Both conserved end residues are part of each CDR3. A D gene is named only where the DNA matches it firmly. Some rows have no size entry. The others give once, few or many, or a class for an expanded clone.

CDR3aa: CASSEYGTNYGYTF
CDR3nt: TGTGCCAGCAGTGAGTACGGGACGAACTATGGCTACACCTTC
abundance: many
d_gene: .
v_gene: TRBV12-3/TRBV12-4
len: 14
j_gene: TRBJ1-2

CDR3aa: CSARDRREAQHF
CDR3nt: TGCAGTGCTAGAGATCGGCGGGAGGCCCAGCATTTT
abundance: .
d_gene: .
v_gene: TRBV20-1
len: 12
j_gene: TRBJ1-5

CDR3aa: CASRGTSGRTEQYF
CDR3nt: TGTGCCAGCAGGGGGACTAGCGGGAGAACGGAGCAGTACTTC
abundance: .
d_gene: TRBD2
v_gene: TRBV12-3/TRBV12-4
len: 14
j_gene: TRBJ2-7

CDR3aa: CASSFPGGGYGYTF
CDR3nt: TGTGCCAGCAGTTTTCCAGGGGGCGGCTATGGCTACACCTTC
abundance: many
d_gene: TRBD1
v_gene: TRBV12-3/TRBV12-4
len: 14
j_gene: TRBJ1-2

CDR3aa: CATSDGETQYF
CDR3nt: TGTGCCACCAGTGACGGAGAGACCCAGTACTTC
abundance: many
d_gene: .
v_gene: TRBV24-1
len: 11
j_gene: TRBJ2-5

CDR3aa: CASNASPWHSGANVLTF
CDR3nt: TGTGCCAGTAATGCCTCCCCCTGGCACTCTGGGGCCAACGTCCTGACTTTC
abundance: few
d_gene: .
v_gene: TRBV19
len: 17
j_gene: TRBJ2-6

CDR3aa: CASRLGLAGPPPYEQYF
CDR3nt: TGTGCCAGCAGGCTGGGACTAGCGGGACCGCCTCCCTACGAGCAGTACTTC
abundance: many
d_gene: TRBD2
v_gene: TRBV12-3/TRBV12-4
len: 17
j_gene: TRBJ2-7

CDR3aa: CASSQGAILKNTEAFF
CDR3nt: TGTGCCAGCAGTCAGGGGGCGATTCTGAAGAACACTGAAGCTTTCTTT
abundance: many
d_gene: TRBD1
v_gene: TRBV6-1
len: 16
j_gene: TRBJ1-1

CDR3aa: CASSSTVGELFF
CDR3nt: TGTGCCAGCAGCTCGACCGTCGGGGAGCTGTTTTTT
abundance: few
d_gene: .
v_gene: TRBV7-8
len: 12
j_gene: TRBJ2-2

CDR3aa: CASSEWRAEGETQYF
CDR3nt: TGTGCCAGCAGTGAATGGAGGGCCGAAGGAGAGACCCAGTACTTC
abundance: few
d_gene: .
v_gene: TRBV25-1
len: 15
j_gene: TRBJ2-5

CDR3aa: CAWSGRGEDTQYF
CDR3nt: TGTGCCTGGAGCGGCCGGGGTGAAGATACGCAGTATTTT
abundance: many
d_gene: .
v_gene: TRBV30
len: 13
j_gene: TRBJ2-3

CDR3aa: CSVAREDRDGYTF
CDR3nt: TGCAGCGTTGCCAGGGAGGATAGGGATGGCTACACCTTC
abundance: many
d_gene: .
v_gene: TRBV29-1
len: 13
j_gene: TRBJ1-2